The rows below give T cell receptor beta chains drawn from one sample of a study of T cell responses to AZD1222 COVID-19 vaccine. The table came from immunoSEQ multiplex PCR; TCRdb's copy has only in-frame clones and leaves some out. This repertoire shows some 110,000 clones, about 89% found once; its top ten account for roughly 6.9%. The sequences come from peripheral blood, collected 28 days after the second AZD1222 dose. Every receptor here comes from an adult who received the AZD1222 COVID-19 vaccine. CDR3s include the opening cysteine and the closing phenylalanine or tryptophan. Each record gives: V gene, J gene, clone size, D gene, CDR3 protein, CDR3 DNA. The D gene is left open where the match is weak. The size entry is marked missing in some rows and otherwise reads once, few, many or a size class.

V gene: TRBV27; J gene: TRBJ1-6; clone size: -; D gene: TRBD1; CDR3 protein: CASSLAGQGRSSPLHF; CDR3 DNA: TGTGCCAGCAGTCTGGCCGGACAGGGTCGCAGCTCACCCCTCCACTTT
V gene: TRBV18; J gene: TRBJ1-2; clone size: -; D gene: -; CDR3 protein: CASSPDVLGYTF; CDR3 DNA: TGTGCCAGCTCACCCGACGTCTTGGGCTACACCTTC
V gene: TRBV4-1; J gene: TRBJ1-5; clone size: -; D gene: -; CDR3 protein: CASSGVVGGLGNQPQHF; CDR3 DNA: TGCGCCAGCAGCGGGGTAGTCGGGGGGCTCGGCAATCAGCCCCAGCATTTT
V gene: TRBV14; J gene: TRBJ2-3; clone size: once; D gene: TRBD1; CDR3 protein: CASSPGGNSQYF; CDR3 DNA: TGTGCCAGCAGCCCAGGGGGTAACTCGCAGTATTTT
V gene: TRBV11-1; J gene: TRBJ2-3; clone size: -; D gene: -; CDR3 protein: CASSLRRVKSTDTQYF; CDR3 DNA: TGTGCCAGCAGCTTACGTAGGGTCAAAAGCACAGATACGCAGTATTTT
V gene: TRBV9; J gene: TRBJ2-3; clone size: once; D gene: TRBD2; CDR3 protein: CASSASGGWLDTQYF; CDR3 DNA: TGTGCCAGCAGCGCTAGCGGGGGGTGGTTAGATACGCAGTATTTT
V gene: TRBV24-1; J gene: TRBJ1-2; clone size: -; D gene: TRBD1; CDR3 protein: CATSDYRGDYGYTF; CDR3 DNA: TGTGCCACCAGTGACTACAGGGGAGACTATGGCTACACCTTC
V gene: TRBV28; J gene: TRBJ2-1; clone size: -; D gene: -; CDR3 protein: CASSPGPLNEQFF; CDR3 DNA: TGTGCCAGCAGTCCGGGACCCCTCAATGAGCAGTTCTTC
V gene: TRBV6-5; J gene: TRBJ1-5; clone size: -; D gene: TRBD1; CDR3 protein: CASKTGVHQPQHF; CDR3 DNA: TGTGCCAGCAAAACAGGGGTCCATCAGCCCCAGCATTTT
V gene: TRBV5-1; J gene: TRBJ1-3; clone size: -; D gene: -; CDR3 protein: CASSGGSLSGNTIYF; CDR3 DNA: TGCGCCAGCAGCGGGGGTAGCCTCTCTGGAAACACCATATATTTT
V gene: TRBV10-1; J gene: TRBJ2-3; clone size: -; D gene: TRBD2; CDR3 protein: CASRNWRGARTDTQYF; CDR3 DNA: TGCGCCAGCAGGAACTGGCGGGGGGCTCGCACAGATACGCAGTATTTT
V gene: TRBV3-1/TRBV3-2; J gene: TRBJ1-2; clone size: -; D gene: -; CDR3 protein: CASSLMAHYGYTF; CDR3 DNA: TGTGCCAGCAGCCTCATGGCCCATTATGGCTACACCTTC
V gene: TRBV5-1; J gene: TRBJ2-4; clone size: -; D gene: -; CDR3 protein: CASSLLSGSTSLAKNIQYF; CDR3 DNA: TGCGCCAGCAGCTTGCTCTCGGGGAGCACTTCACTAGCCAAAAACATTCAGTACTTC
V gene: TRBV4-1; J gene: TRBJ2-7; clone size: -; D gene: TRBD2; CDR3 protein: CASSQPVAGAPYEQYF; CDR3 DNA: TGCGCCAGCAGCCAGCCGGTAGCGGGAGCCCCCTACGAGCAGTACTTC
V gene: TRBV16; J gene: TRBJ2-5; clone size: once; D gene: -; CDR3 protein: CASSQLKGRGQETQYF; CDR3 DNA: TGTGCCAGCAGCCAATTGAAAGGAAGAGGCCAAGAGACCCAGTACTTC
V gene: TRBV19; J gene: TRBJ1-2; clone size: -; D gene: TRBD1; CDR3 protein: CASRITGGDNYGYTF; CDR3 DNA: TGTGCCAGTAGGATCACAGGGGGAGATAACTATGGCTACACCTTC
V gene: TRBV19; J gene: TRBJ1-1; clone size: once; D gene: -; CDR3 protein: CASYDLPENTEAFF; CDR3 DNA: TGTGCCAGTTACGACCTACCCGAGAACACTGAAGCTTTCTTT
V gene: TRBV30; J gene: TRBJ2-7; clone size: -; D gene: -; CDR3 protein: CASARGLYEQYF; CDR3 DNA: TGTGCCTCCGCAAGGGGTCTCTACGAGCAGTACTTC
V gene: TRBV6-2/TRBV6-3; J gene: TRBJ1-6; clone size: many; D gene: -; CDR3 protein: CASSSGWQGSSPLHF; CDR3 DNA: TGTGCCAGCAGTTCGGGTTGGCAGGGCAGTTCACCCCTCCACTTT
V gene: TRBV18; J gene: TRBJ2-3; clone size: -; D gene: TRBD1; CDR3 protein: CASSSLPHRGQGDTQYF; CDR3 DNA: TGTGCCAGCTCGTCCCTCCCTCACAGGGGGCAGGGAGATACGCAGTATTTT
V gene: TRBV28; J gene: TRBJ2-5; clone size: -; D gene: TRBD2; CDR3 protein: CASSLPGGVEETQYF; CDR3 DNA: TGTGCCAGCAGTTTACCGGGGGGGGTTGAAGAGACCCAGTACTTC
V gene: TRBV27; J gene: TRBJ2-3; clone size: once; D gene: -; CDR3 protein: CASSPYPGSSDTQYF; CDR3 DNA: TGTGCCAGCAGTCCGTACCCCGGAAGTTCAGATACGCAGTATTTT
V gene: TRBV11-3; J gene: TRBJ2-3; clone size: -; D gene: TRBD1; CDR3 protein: CASSPTGGPTDTQYF; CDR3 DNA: TGTGCCAGCAGCCCAACAGGGGGCCCCACAGATACGCAGTATTTT
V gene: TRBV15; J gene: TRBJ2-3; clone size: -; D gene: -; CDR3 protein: CATSRDLAAGSTDTQYF; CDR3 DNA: TGTGCCACCAGCAGAGATCTCGCGGCAGGGAGCACAGATACGCAGTATTTT
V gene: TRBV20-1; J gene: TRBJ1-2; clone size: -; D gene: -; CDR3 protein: CSARGGYGYTF; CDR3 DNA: TGCAGTGCTAGAGGCGGATATGGCTACACCTTC
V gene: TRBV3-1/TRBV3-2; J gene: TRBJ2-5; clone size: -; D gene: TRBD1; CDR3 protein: CASSLRTGQETQYF; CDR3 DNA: TGTGCCAGCAGCCTACGGACAGGCCAAGAGACCCAGTACTTC
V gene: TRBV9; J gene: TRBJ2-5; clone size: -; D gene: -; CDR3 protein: CASSVGLRQETQYF; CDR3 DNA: TGTGCCAGCAGCGTAGGTTTGCGGCAAGAGACCCAGTACTTC
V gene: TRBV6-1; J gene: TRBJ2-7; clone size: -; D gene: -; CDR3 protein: CASSERFQGDEQYF; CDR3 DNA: TGTGCCAGCAGTGAACGGTTCCAGGGCGACGAGCAGTACTTC
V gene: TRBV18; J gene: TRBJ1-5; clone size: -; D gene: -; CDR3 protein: CASSPQGSNQPQHF; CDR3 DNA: TGTGCCAGCTCACCACAGGGAAGCAATCAGCCCCAGCATTTT
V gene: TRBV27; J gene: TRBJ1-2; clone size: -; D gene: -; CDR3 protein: CASSLEEGYGYTF; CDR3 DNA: TGTGCCAGCAGCTTAGAGGAGGGGTATGGCTACACCTTC
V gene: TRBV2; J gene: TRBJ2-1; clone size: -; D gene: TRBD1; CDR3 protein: CASRPGQGAGEQFF; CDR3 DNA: TGTGCCAGCAGACCGGGACAGGGGGCTGGTGAGCAGTTCTTC
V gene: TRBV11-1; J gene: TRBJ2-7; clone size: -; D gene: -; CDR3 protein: CASSHEEGYEQYF; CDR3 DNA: TGTGCCAGCAGCCATGAGGAGGGCTACGAGCAGTACTTC
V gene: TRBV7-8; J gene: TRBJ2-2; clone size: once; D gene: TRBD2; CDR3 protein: CASSLLPAGAYTGELFF; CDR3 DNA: TGTGCCAGCAGCTTATTACCGGCGGGAGCCTACACCGGGGAGCTGTTTTTT
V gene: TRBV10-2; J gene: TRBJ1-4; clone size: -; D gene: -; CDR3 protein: CASRASITNEKLFF; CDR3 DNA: TGCGCCAGCAGAGCCTCGATAACTAATGAAAAACTGTTTTTT
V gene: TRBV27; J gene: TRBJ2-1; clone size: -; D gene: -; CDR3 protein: CASSPTGGHNEQFF; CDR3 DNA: TGTGCCAGCAGTCCCACCGGGGGCCACAATGAGCAGTTCTTC
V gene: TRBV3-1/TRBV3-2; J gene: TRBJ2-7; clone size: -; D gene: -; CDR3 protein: CASSQDRVFYEQYF; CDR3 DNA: TGTGCCAGCAGCCAAGACCGGGTGTTCTACGAGCAGTACTTC
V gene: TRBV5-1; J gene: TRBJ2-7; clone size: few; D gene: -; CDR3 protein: CASSSRTALYEQYF; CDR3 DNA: TGCGCCAGCAGCTCGCGGACTGCGCTCTACGAGCAGTACTTC
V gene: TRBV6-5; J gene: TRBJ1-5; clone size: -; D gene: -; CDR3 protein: CASSYQEDSNQPQHF; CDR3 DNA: TGTGCCAGCAGTTACCAGGAAGATAGCAATCAGCCCCAGCATTTT
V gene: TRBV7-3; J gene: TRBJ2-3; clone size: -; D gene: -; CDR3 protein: CASSLGGGLVDTQYF; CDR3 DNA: TGTGCCAGCAGCTTAGGCGGGGGCCTAGTGGATACGCAGTATTTT